A selection of T cell receptor beta chains follows, all from one sample in a study of control samples from healthy donors and cancer patients. This table comes from immunoSEQ multiplex PCR, and its TCRdb copy is limited to in-frame clones, with some not included. Of roughly 120,000 clones in the sample, 85% to 95% were seen once. The source material was PBMCs. The receptors shown here come from a man aged 50-60 years with head and neck cancer. The CDR3 runs from the conserved cysteine through the conserved F or W. Each record gives: V gene, J gene, clone size, D gene, CDR3 DNA, CDR3 protein. D genes are given only for firm matches. Clone size is stated in some rows and not others, as once, few, many or a class when expanded.

v_call: TRBV25-1
j_call: TRBJ2-1
clone_size: -
d_call: -
cdr3_nt: TGTGCCACTCCAATGGATCCAGGTTACAGTTACTACAATGAGCAGTTCTTC
cdr3_aa: CATPMDPGYSYYNEQFF

v_call: TRBV27
j_call: TRBJ1-1
clone_size: once
d_call: -
cdr3_nt: TGTGCCAGCAGCACGATTAGGGGACAGAACACTGAAGCTTTCTTT
cdr3_aa: CASSTIRGQNTEAFF

v_call: TRBV9
j_call: TRBJ2-2
clone_size: -
d_call: TRBD2
cdr3_nt: TGTGCCACCAGCGTAAGGCGGTTCGGGGGGGAGAACACCGGGGAGCTGTTTTTT
cdr3_aa: CATSVRRFGGENTGELFF

v_call: TRBV7-6
j_call: TRBJ1-1
clone_size: -
d_call: TRBD1
cdr3_nt: TGTGCCAGCAGCTCACCTCCCAGGGGGAGGACTGAAGCTTTCTTT
cdr3_aa: CASSSPPRGRTEAFF

v_call: TRBV5-1
j_call: TRBJ2-3
clone_size: -
d_call: -
cdr3_nt: TGCGCCAGCGGGGACAACACAGATACGCAGTATTTT
cdr3_aa: CASGDNTDTQYF

v_call: TRBV7-2
j_call: TRBJ2-3
clone_size: -
d_call: TRBD2
cdr3_nt: TGTGCCAGCAGCTCCTTACTAGCGGGGGACACAGATACGCAGTATTTT
cdr3_aa: CASSSLLAGDTDTQYF

v_call: TRBV19
j_call: TRBJ1-2
clone_size: once
d_call: TRBD1
cdr3_nt: TGTGCCAGACAGGGGGCGGAAGGAAATGGCTACACCTTC
cdr3_aa: CARQGAEGNGYTF

v_call: TRBV7-9
j_call: TRBJ2-1
clone_size: -
d_call: -
cdr3_nt: TGTGCCAGCAGGCCACTAGCCGCTGAGCAGTTCTTC
cdr3_aa: CASRPLAAEQFF

v_call: TRBV7-9
j_call: TRBJ1-1
clone_size: -
d_call: TRBD1
cdr3_nt: TGTGCCAGCAGCTCCCGGGACAGGGCAGGCGTTGAAGCTTTCTTT
cdr3_aa: CASSSRDRAGVEAFF

v_call: TRBV5-6
j_call: TRBJ2-1
clone_size: -
d_call: TRBD1
cdr3_nt: TGTGCCAGCAGCCCCCCGGACAGGACCCGCTCGCATGAGCAGTTCTTC
cdr3_aa: CASSPPDRTRSHEQFF

v_call: TRBV3-1/TRBV3-2
j_call: TRBJ2-7
clone_size: -
d_call: -
cdr3_nt: TGTGCCAGCAGCCAAGATGAAAGGACGGGAGCTACCTACGAGCAGTACTTC
cdr3_aa: CASSQDERTGATYEQYF

v_call: TRBV18
j_call: TRBJ2-5
clone_size: -
d_call: -
cdr3_nt: TGTGCCAGCTCACCACAGGTGCAGGAGACCCAGTACTTC
cdr3_aa: CASSPQVQETQYF

v_call: TRBV5-1
j_call: TRBJ2-6
clone_size: -
d_call: -
cdr3_nt: TGCGCCAGCAGCTTGGTGGGGGGCGGGGCCAACGTCCTGACTTTC
cdr3_aa: CASSLVGGGANVLTF

v_call: TRBV6-5
j_call: TRBJ1-2
clone_size: -
d_call: -
cdr3_nt: TGTGCCAGCAGTTATGGCAGGGATAACTATGGCTACACCTTC
cdr3_aa: CASSYGRDNYGYTF

v_call: TRBV5-1
j_call: TRBJ2-1
clone_size: -
d_call: -
cdr3_nt: TGCGCCAGCACCTCACGGGGGGCCTCCTACAATGAGCAGTTCTTC
cdr3_aa: CASTSRGASYNEQFF

v_call: TRBV20-1
j_call: TRBJ1-2
clone_size: -
d_call: -
cdr3_nt: TGCAGTGCTAGAGGGAGCTATGGCTACACCTTC
cdr3_aa: CSARGSYGYTF

v_call: TRBV9
j_call: TRBJ2-1
clone_size: -
d_call: -
cdr3_nt: TGTGCCAGCAGCCCGCCCATCAACAATGAGCAGTTCTTC
cdr3_aa: CASSPPINNEQFF

v_call: TRBV30
j_call: TRBJ2-7
clone_size: -
d_call: -
cdr3_nt: TGTGCCTGGAGGGATCCGGGACCTCCAATTTACGAGCAGTACTTC
cdr3_aa: CAWRDPGPPIYEQYF

v_call: TRBV12-3/TRBV12-4
j_call: TRBJ2-5
clone_size: -
d_call: -
cdr3_nt: TGTGCCAGCAGTTTTTGGCAGCAAGAGACCCAGTACTTC
cdr3_aa: CASSFWQQETQYF

v_call: TRBV5-1
j_call: TRBJ2-3
clone_size: once
d_call: -
cdr3_nt: TGCGCCAGCAGGGGTCTAACCACAGATACGCAGTATTTT
cdr3_aa: CASRGLTTDTQYF

v_call: TRBV24-1
j_call: TRBJ2-7
clone_size: -
d_call: TRBD1
cdr3_nt: TGTGCCACCAGTGATAAAACAGGGGGGCCGAGGGAGCAGTACTTC
cdr3_aa: CATSDKTGGPREQYF

v_call: TRBV19
j_call: TRBJ2-1
clone_size: once
d_call: TRBD2
cdr3_nt: TGTGCCAGTAGTGTTGGCTCTAGCGGGGGTTGGGATGAGCAGTTCTTC
cdr3_aa: CASSVGSSGGWDEQFF

v_call: TRBV7-9
j_call: TRBJ2-1
clone_size: -
d_call: TRBD2
cdr3_nt: TGTGCCAGCAGCCCCAGAGGCGGGGGGGCTGATAATGAGCAGTTCTTC
cdr3_aa: CASSPRGGGADNEQFF

v_call: TRBV5-1
j_call: TRBJ2-3
clone_size: -
d_call: -
cdr3_nt: TGCGCCAGCAGTAGAGCTAGCACAGATACGCAGTATTTT
cdr3_aa: CASSRASTDTQYF

v_call: TRBV20-1
j_call: TRBJ2-7
clone_size: -
d_call: -
cdr3_nt: TGCAGTGCGGCGGACAGCTACGAGCAGTACTTC
cdr3_aa: CSAADSYEQYF

v_call: TRBV7-2
j_call: TRBJ1-1
clone_size: -
d_call: -
cdr3_nt: TGTGCCAGCACCACAGAAGGGGTGCGTGGCACTGAAGCTTTCTTT
cdr3_aa: CASTTEGVRGTEAFF

v_call: TRBV6-5
j_call: TRBJ1-2
clone_size: once
d_call: -
cdr3_nt: TGTGCCAGCAGTTACTCCGACGGAGGGTCCTATGGCTACACCTTC
cdr3_aa: CASSYSDGGSYGYTF

v_call: TRBV5-1
j_call: TRBJ2-1
clone_size: -
d_call: -
cdr3_nt: TGCGCCAGCAGCCTCCTCTCCCAGCCCTACAATGAGCAGTTCTTC
cdr3_aa: CASSLLSQPYNEQFF

v_call: TRBV6-5
j_call: TRBJ1-2
clone_size: -
d_call: TRBD1
cdr3_nt: TGTGCCAGCAGTAACGGACAGGGGCTTGGCTACACCTTC
cdr3_aa: CASSNGQGLGYTF

v_call: TRBV6-2/TRBV6-3
j_call: TRBJ2-3
clone_size: -
d_call: -
cdr3_nt: TGTGCCAGCAGTTACTCGCCCGTCACAGATACGCAGTATTTT
cdr3_aa: CASSYSPVTDTQYF

v_call: TRBV6-2/TRBV6-3
j_call: TRBJ2-1
clone_size: few
d_call: -
cdr3_nt: TGTGCCAGCAGTTACTCGAAGTTTGCGCCCCGGGACTACAATGAGCAGTTCTTC
cdr3_aa: CASSYSKFAPRDYNEQFF

v_call: TRBV12-3/TRBV12-4
j_call: TRBJ1-2
clone_size: -
d_call: TRBD1
cdr3_nt: TGTGCCAGCAGCCGCCCCGGGACAGGGGGCTACACCTTC
cdr3_aa: CASSRPGTGGYTF

v_call: TRBV5-1
j_call: TRBJ1-1
clone_size: -
d_call: -
cdr3_nt: TGCGCCAGCAGCTTGACGCTGGGGTCGACTGAAGCTTTCTTT
cdr3_aa: CASSLTLGSTEAFF

v_call: TRBV19
j_call: TRBJ2-3
clone_size: -
d_call: TRBD2
cdr3_nt: TGTGCCAGTAGCGGGGGGGCCCCCCTGACGCAGTATTTT
cdr3_aa: CASSGGAPLTQYF

v_call: TRBV7-2
j_call: TRBJ1-5
clone_size: -
d_call: TRBD1
cdr3_nt: TGTGCCAGCAGCCTACAGGGGGGCATCAATCAGCCCCAGCATTTT
cdr3_aa: CASSLQGGINQPQHF

v_call: TRBV11-2
j_call: TRBJ2-2
clone_size: -
d_call: -
cdr3_nt: TGTGCCAGCAGCCCACCACGGGGTATCGGGGAGCTGTTTTTT
cdr3_aa: CASSPPRGIGELFF

v_call: TRBV5-6
j_call: TRBJ1-2
clone_size: -
d_call: -
cdr3_nt: TGTGCCAGCAGCTTGGCGACCTATGGCTACACCTTC
cdr3_aa: CASSLATYGYTF

v_call: TRBV11-2
j_call: TRBJ2-1
clone_size: -
d_call: -
cdr3_nt: TGTGCCAGCAGCTTAATCGGGGTGCGGGAGCAGTTCTTC
cdr3_aa: CASSLIGVREQFF

v_call: TRBV5-1
j_call: TRBJ1-5
clone_size: -
d_call: -
cdr3_nt: TGCGCCAGCAGCTTGGCGATAAATCAGCCCCAGCATTTT
cdr3_aa: CASSLAINQPQHF

v_call: TRBV7-9
j_call: TRBJ1-1
clone_size: few
d_call: -
cdr3_nt: TGTGCCAGCAGCTTAGTGAGGGACACTGAAGCTTTCTTT
cdr3_aa: CASSLVRDTEAFF

v_call: TRBV5-1
j_call: TRBJ2-1
clone_size: -
d_call: TRBD2
cdr3_nt: TGCGCCAGCACCCCGACTAGCGGGGCTTACAATGAGCAGTTCTTC
cdr3_aa: CASTPTSGAYNEQFF

v_call: TRBV6-2/TRBV6-3
j_call: TRBJ2-3
clone_size: -
d_call: -
cdr3_nt: TGTGCCAGCAGTTATAGCCTGGGGCTCACAGATACGCAGTATTTT
cdr3_aa: CASSYSLGLTDTQYF

v_call: TRBV6-1
j_call: TRBJ2-5
clone_size: once
d_call: TRBD2
cdr3_nt: TGTGCCAGCAGTGAACTGTTGGGTAGCGGGGGGCGGGAGACCCAGTACTTC
cdr3_aa: CASSELLGSGGRETQYF

v_call: TRBV7-8
j_call: TRBJ2-3
clone_size: -
d_call: -
cdr3_nt: TGTGCCAGCAGCTTAGCGGCCCCTCCGGGAGACACAGATACGCAGTATTTT
cdr3_aa: CASSLAAPPGDTDTQYF

v_call: TRBV19
j_call: TRBJ2-1
clone_size: -
d_call: TRBD1
cdr3_nt: TGTGCCAGTAAAGGGTGGTCGAGGGGGCTAAGCATCGAGCAGTTCTTC
cdr3_aa: CASKGWSRGLSIEQFF

v_call: TRBV3-1/TRBV3-2
j_call: TRBJ1-2
clone_size: -
d_call: -
cdr3_nt: TGTGCCAGCAGCCAAGATTGGCAGGACGGGAAGGATGGCGGGGGCTACACCTTC
cdr3_aa: CASSQDWQDGKDGGGYTF

v_call: TRBV28
j_call: TRBJ2-1
clone_size: -
d_call: -
cdr3_nt: TGTGCCAGCAGTTCTGCAGGGACCCTTCTGAGGAATGAGCAGTTCTTC
cdr3_aa: CASSSAGTLLRNEQFF

v_call: TRBV5-3
j_call: TRBJ2-7
clone_size: -
d_call: -
cdr3_nt: TGCCCCCCTCCCGGACACAAGAGCTCCTACGAGCAGTACTTC
cdr3_aa: CPPPGHKSSYEQYF

v_call: TRBV5-1
j_call: TRBJ2-3
clone_size: -
d_call: -
cdr3_nt: TGCGCCAGCAGCCGGCTAAATCAGGGACGAAGCACAGATACGCAGTATTTT
cdr3_aa: CASSRLNQGRSTDTQYF

v_call: TRBV9
j_call: TRBJ2-2
clone_size: -
d_call: TRBD2
cdr3_nt: TGTGCCAGCAGCCCTCGGGGGGTGGGCACCGGGGAGCTGTTTTTT
cdr3_aa: CASSPRGVGTGELFF

v_call: TRBV15
j_call: TRBJ1-3
clone_size: -
d_call: TRBD1
cdr3_nt: TGTGCCACCAGCAGAGATAGCCGGACAGGGCCTCTGGCCATATATTTT
cdr3_aa: CATSRDSRTGPLAIYF